The clone carrying this TCR beta chain occurred once. What it binds is unknown. This record comes from a study of T cell responses to AZD1222 COVID-19 vaccine. Study-level results: Spike-specific TCR breadth and depth were elevated following two AZD1222 doses. The study sampled repertoires only after the peak T cell response. Recipients of AZD1222 seropositive at baseline numbered only 5 or 6. Possibly, clonal diversity was underestimated; donors were largely white British and included more females.

Germline V CDR1 and CDR2: SGHDT, YYEEEE. J gave up 5 bases and V 4 bases, and 8 bases lay outside the gene matches. The CDR3 covers 15 residues. TCRdb's copy holds only in-frame clones and misses some; the assay was immunoSEQ multiplex PCR. The repertoire holds roughly 110,000 clones, with 75% to 90% as singletons. This receptor was taken from an adult in good health. This chain joins TRBV5-6 and TRBJ1-5, with TRBD1 matching over 8 bases. Sequencing used peripheral blood, obtained on day 0 of AZD1222 vaccination. CDR3 sequence: CASSIQDREDQPQHF. CDR3 in DNA: TGTGCCAGCAGCATACAGGACAGGGAGGATCAGCCCCAGCATTTT.